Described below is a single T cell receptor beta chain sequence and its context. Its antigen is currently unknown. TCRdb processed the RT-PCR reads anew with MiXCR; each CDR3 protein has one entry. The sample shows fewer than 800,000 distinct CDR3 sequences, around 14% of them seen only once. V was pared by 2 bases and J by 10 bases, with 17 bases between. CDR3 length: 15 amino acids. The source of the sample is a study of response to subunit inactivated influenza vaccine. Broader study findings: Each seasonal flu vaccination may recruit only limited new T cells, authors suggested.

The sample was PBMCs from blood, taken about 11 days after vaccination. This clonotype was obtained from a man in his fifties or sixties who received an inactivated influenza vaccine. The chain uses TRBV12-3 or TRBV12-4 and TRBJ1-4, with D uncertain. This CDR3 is CASSLSRILRGKLFF. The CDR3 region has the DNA TGTGCCAGCAGTTTAAGTAGAATACTTCGGGGAAAACTGTTTTTT.